This TCR beta chain was retrieved from a study of cytomegalovirus exposure and HLA in healthy donors. CDR3 length: 13 residues. Trimming pared 8 bases from V and 8 bases from J, leaving 13 bases between. CDR1 and CDR2 (germline): MDHEN, SYDVKM. PCR used 60 Vbeta primers and 13 Jbeta primers. Clones were read by immunoSEQ multiplex PCR, and TCRdb kept only the in-frame ones, dropping some. The repertoire holds 170,000 or so clones, with over 70% as singletons. The study, taken as a whole, reports: Later analysis showed most CMV-associated TCR beta chains appearing HLA-restricted. Altogether, some 160 TCR beta chains were recorded as cytomegalovirus-associated. More clonal expansion characterized HLA-associated TCR beta chains than equally common others in a later analysis. An analysis that was carried out later associated 16,951 TCR beta sequences with HLA alleles at 0.05 false discovery rate.

As concerns this clone: As yet, its antigen is unknown.

The source of this sequence is a woman aged 45-59 years in good health and CMV-seropositive. Sequenced sample: PBMCs. The chain has TRBV28 and TRBJ1-6, with unresolved D. DNA for the CDR3: TGTGCCAGCTCTCCCTCCCCTTATTCACCCCTCCACTTT. Translating gives CASSPSPYSPLHF.